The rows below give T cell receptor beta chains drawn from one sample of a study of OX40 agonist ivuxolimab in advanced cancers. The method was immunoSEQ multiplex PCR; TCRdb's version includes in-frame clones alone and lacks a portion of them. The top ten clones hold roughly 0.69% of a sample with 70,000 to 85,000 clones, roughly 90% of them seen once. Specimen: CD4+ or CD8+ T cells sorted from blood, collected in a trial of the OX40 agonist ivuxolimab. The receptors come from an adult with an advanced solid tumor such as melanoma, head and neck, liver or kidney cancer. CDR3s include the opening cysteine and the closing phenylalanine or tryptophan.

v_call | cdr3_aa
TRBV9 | CASSSGAVKNIQYF
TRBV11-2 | CASSRDRNNQPQHF
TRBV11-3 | CASSETTTAQFF
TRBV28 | CASSFRQGLKDTQYF
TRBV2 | CASSEYEQYF
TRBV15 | CATSTGLAPKGNTGELFF
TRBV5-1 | CASSLAQGQPQHF
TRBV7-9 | CASSPGLAGGTDTQYF
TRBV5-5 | CASSSYVPYEQYF
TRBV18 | CASSSSFGPNEQFF
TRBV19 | CASRITGEGWNQPQHF
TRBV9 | CASSVVGDAYNEQFF
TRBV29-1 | CSVRSQGQDDEQFF
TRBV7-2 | CASSLRRGGEQYF
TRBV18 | CASSPPDGVYGYTF
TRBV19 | CASRPRQGYDYTF
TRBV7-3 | CASSLNGDTQYF
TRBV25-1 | CASSDYRPAYEQYF
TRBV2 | CASTNQGGRDTEAFF
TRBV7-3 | CASSLQGAGMNTEAFF
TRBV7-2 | CASSLVRVSYEQYF
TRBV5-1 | CASRPTSGDTGELFF
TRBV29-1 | CSVGAGQETQYF
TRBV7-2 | CASSLGTGTYEQYF
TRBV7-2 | CASSSHPGGDGYTF
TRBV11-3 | CASSYPPGTRSSYEQYF
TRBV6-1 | CASSGRDRGWDNEQFF
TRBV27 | CASAPTSQNNQPQHF
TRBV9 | CASSVDGGRNQPQHF
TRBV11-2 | CASSWDSSYNEQFF
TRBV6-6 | CASREQGFNSPLHF
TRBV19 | CASRFQYNQPQHF
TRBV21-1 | CASSPADTQYF
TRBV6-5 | CASSWSGTGVDTEAFF
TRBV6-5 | CASSYSRRGGEDTQYF
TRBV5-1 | CASSFGQTNTEAFF
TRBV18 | CASSQRQGADTEAFF
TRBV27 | CASRLGGARMPGELFF
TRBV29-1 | CSVELCQGDSNQPQHF
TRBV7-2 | CASSFISYEQYF
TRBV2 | CASSEGGLNEKLFF
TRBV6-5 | CASSYRGEWTYNEQFF
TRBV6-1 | CASSEQGGNQPQHF
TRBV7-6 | CASSHVLGGYTF